The present T cell receptor (beta chain) was sequenced within a study of patients and donors after allogeneic stem cell transplantation. Trimming cost V 5 bases and J 3 bases; bases outside gene matches: 6. The CDR3 spans 15 residues. Germline values: CDR1 MDHEN, CDR2 SYDVKM. MiXCR, run by TCRdb on the RT-PCR reads, gives a single entry per CDR3 protein. Among 150,000 to 250,000 distinct CDR3 sequences listed, around two fifths were seen once. This receptor was taken from a human donor who was either an allogeneic HSCT recipient or a stem cell or donor lymphocyte infusion donor (not recorded which). It is not recorded whose cells these are; they may come from a transplant donor. The sample comprised blood, either unsorted or a sorted T cell fraction (not recorded which). The J gene is TRBJ2-3, the V gene TRBV28; the match to TRBD2 covers 9 bases. In DNA, the CDR3 is TGTGCCAGCAGTGTACTAGCGGGTGGTACAGATACGCAGTATTTT. Encoded protein: CASSVLAGGTDTQYF.